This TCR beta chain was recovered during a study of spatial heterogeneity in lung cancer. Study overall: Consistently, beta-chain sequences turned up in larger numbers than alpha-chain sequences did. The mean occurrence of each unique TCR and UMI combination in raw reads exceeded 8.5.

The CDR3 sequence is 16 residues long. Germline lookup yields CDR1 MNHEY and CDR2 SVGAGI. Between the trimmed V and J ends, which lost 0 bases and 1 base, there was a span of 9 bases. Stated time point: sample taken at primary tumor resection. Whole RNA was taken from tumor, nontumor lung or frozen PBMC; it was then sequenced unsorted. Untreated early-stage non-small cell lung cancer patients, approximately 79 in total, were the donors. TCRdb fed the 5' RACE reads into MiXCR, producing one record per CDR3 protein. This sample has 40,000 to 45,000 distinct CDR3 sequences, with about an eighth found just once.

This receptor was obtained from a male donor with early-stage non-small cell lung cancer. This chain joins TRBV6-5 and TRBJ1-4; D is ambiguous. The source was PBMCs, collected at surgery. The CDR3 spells CASSYSPGGTNEKLFF. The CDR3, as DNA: TGTGCCAGCAGTTACTCCCCGGGAGGAACTAATGAAAAACTGTTTTTT.